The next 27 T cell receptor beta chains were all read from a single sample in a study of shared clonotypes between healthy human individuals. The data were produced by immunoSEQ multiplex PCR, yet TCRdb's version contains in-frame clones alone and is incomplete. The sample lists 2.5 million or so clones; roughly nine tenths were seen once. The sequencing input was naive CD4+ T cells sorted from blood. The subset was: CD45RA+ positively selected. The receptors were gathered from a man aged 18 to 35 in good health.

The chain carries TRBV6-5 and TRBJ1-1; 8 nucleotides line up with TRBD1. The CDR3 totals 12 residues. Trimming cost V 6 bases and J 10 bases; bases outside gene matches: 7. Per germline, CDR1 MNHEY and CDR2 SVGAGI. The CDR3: CASRAGGRGAFF. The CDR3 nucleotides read TGTGCCAGCAGGGCAGGGGGCAGGGGAGCTTTCTTT.

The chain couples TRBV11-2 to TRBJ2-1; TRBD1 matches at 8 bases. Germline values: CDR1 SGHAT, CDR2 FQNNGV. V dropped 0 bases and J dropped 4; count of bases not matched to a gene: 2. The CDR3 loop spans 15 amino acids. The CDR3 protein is CASSLDRGLYNEQFF. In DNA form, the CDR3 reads TGTGCCAGCAGCTTAGACAGGGGGCTATACAATGAGCAGTTCTTC.

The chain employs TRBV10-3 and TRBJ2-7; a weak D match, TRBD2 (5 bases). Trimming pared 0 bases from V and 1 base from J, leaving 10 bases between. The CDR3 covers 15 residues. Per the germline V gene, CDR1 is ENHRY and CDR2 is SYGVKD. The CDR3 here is CAISESTGMSYEQYF. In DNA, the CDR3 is TGTGCCATCAGTGAGTCGACCGGGATGTCCTACGAGCAGTACTTC.

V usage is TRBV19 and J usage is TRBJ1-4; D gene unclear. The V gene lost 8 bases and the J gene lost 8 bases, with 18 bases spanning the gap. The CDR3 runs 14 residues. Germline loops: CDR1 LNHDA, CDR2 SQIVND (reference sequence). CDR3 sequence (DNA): TGTGCCAGTCGTCCAAGGCAGCTGCAGGAAAAACTGTTTTTT. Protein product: CASRPRQLQEKLFF.

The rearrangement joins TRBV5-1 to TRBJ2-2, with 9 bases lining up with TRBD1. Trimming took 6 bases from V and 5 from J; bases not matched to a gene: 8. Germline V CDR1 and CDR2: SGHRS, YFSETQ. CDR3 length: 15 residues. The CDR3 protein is CASTGQGIGTGELFF. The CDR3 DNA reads TGCGCCAGCACGGGACAGGGAATTGGTACCGGGGAGCTGTTTTTT. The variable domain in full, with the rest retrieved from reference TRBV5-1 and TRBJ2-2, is KAGVTQTPRYLIKTRGQQVTLSCSPISGHRSVSWYQQTPGQGLQFLFEYFSETQRNKGNFPGRFSGRQFSNSRSEMNVSTLELGDSALYLCASTGQGIGTGELFFGEGSRLTVL.

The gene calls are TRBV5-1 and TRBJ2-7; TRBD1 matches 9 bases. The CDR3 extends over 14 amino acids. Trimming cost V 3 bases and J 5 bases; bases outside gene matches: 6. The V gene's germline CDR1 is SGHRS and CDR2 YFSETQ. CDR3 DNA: TGCGCCAGCAGCTCCTACAGGGGGCCCAACGAGCAGTACTTC. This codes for CASSSYRGPNEQYF.

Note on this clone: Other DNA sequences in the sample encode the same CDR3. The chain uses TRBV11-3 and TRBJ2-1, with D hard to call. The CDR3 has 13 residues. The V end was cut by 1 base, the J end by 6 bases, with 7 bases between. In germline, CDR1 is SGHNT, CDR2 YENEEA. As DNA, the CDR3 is TGTGCCAGCAGCTTAGGTCGGTTCAATGAGCAGTTCTTC. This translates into CASSLGRFNEQFF.

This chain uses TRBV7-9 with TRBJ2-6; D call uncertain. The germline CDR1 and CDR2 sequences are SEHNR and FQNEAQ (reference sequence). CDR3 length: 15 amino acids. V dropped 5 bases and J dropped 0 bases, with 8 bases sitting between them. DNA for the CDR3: TGTGCCAGCAGCCCCCCCAGCTCTGGGGCCAACGTCCTGACTTTC. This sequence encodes CASSPPSSGANVLTF.

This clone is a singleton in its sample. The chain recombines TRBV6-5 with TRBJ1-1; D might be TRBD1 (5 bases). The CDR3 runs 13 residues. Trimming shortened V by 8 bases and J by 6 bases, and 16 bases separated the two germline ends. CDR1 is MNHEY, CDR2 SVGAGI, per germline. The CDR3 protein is CASLGTPTAEAFF. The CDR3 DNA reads TGTGCCAGCCTGGGGACCCCGACAGCTGAAGCTTTCTTT.

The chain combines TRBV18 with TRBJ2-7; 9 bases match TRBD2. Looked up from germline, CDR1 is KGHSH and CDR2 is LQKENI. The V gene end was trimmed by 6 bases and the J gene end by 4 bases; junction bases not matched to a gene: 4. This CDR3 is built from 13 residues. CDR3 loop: CASSLTSGYEQYF. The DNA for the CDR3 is TGTGCCAGCTCTCTTACTAGCGGGTACGAGCAGTACTTC.

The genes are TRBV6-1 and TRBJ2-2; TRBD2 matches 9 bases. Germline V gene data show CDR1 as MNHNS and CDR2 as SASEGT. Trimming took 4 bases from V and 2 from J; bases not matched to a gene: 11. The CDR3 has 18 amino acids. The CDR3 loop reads CASSGHRGRALNTGELFF. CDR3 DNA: TGTGCCAGCAGTGGCCACCGCGGGAGGGCCTTAAACACCGGGGAGCTGTTTTTT.

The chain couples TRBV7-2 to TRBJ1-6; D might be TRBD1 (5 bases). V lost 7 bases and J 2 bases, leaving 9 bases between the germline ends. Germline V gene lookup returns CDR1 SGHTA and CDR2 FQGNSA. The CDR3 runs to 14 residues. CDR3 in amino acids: CASIQGTYNSPLHF. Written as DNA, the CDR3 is TGTGCCAGCATCCAGGGCACCTATAATTCACCCCTCCACTTT.

CDR3: CASSLERSQPQHF. The CDR3 nucleotides read TGTGCCAGCAGCTTAGAAAGGAGTCAGCCCCAGCATTTT. V gene TRBV7-2 combines with J gene TRBJ1-5, with unresolved D. The CDR3 covers 13 residues. Germline values: CDR1 SGHTA, CDR2 FQGNSA. The germline V and J ends were trimmed by 1 base and 6 bases, with 7 bases remaining between them.

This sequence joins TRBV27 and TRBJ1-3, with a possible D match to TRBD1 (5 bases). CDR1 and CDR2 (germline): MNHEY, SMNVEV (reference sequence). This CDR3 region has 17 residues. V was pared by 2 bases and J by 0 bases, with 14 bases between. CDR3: CASSLVAPGISGNTIYF. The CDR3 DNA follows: TGTGCCAGCAGTTTAGTTGCCCCAGGGATCTCTGGAAACACCATATATTTT.

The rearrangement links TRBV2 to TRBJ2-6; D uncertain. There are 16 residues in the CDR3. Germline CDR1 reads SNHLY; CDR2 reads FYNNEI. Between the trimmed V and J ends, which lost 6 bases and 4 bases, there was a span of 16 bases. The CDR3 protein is CASRQNHAGGANVLTF. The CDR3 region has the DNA TGTGCCAGCAGACAGAACCATGCCGGGGGGGCCAACGTCCTGACTTTC.

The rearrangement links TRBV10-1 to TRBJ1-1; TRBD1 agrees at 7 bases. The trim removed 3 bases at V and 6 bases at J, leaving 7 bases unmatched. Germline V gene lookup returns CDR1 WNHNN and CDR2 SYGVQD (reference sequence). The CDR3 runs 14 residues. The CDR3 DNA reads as TGCGCCAGCAGTGAAGCGACAGGGATCGCTGAAGCTTTCTTT. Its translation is CASSEATGIAEAFF.

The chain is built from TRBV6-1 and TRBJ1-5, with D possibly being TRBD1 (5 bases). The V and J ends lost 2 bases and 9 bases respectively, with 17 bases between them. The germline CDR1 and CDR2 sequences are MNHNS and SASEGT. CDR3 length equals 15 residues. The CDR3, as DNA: TGTGCCAGCAGTGAATCGGCAGGGTTAAGATGGCCCCAGCATTTT. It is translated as CASSESAGLRWPQHF.

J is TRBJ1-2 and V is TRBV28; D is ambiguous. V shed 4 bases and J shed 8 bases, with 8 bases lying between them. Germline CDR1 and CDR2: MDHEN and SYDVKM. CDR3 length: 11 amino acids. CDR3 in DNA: TGTGCCAGCAGTTCGCCGCAAGGCTACACCTTC. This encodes CASSSPQGYTF.

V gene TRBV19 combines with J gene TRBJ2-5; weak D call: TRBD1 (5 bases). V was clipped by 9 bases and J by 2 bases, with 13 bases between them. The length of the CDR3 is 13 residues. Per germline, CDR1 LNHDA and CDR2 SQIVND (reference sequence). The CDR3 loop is CASARQIQETQYF. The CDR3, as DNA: TGTGCCAGCGCGCGACAGATACAAGAGACCCAGTACTTC. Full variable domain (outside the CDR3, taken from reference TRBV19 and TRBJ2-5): DGGITQSPKYLFRKEGQNVTLSCEQNLNHDAMYWYRQDPGQGLRLIYYSQIVNDFQKGDIAEGYSVSREKKESFPLTVTSAQKNPTAFYLCASARQIQETQYFGPGTRLLVL.

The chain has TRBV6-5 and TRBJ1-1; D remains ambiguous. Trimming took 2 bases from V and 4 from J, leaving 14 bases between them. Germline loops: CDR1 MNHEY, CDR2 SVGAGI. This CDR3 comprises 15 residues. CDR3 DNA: TGTGCCAGCAGTTACGGAAGGGAAGGAGGCACTGAAGCTTTCTTT. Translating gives CASSYGREGGTEAFF.

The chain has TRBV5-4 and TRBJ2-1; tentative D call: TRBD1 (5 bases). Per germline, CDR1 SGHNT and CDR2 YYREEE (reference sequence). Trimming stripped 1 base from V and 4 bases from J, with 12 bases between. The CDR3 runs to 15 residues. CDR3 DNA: TGTGCCAGCAGCTTGAAGGACATCTCTTACAATGAGCAGTTCTTC. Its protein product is CASSLKDISYNEQFF.

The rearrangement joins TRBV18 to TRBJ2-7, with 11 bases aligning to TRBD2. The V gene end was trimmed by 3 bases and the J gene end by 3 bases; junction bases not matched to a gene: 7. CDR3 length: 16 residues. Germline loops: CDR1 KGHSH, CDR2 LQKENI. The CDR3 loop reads CASSPAGTSGIYEQYF. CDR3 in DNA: TGTGCCAGCTCACCCGCCGGGACTAGCGGCATCTACGAGCAGTACTTC.

CDR3 in amino acids: CASRRNRNYGYTF. The CDR3 bases are TGTGCCAGCCGCCGTAACAGAAACTATGGCTACACCTTC. V and J are TRBV6-6 and TRBJ1-2; D gene uncertain. V was clipped by 8 bases and J by 2 bases, with 12 bases between them. The CDR3 is made up of 13 amino acids. Looked up from germline, CDR1 is MNHNY and CDR2 is SVGAGI (reference sequence).

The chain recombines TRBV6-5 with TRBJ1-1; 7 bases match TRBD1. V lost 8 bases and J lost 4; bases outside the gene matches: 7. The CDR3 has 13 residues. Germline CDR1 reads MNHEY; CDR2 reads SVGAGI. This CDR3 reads CASGQGVSTEAFF. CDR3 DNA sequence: TGTGCCAGCGGGCAGGGGGTCTCCACTGAAGCTTTCTTT.

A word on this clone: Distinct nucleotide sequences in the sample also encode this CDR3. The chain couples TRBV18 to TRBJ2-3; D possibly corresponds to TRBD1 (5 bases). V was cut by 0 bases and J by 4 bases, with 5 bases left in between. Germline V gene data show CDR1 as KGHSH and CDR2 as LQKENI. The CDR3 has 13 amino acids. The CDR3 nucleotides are TGTGCCAGCTCACCACCGGGGCCAGATACGCAGTATTTT. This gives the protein CASSPPGPDTQYF. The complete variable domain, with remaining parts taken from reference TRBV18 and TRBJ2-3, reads NAGVMQNPRHLVRRRGQEARLRCSPMKGHSHVYWYRQLPEEGLKFMVYLQKENIIDESGMPKERFSAEFPKEGPSILRIQQVVRGDSAAYFCASSPPGPDTQYFGPGTRLTVL.

CDR3 in amino acids: CASNLGDRNTEAFF. The CDR3 region has the DNA TGTGCCAGCAACCTGGGGGACAGGAACACTGAAGCTTTCTTT. The chain carries TRBV7-2 and TRBJ1-1; 7 nucleotides match TRBD1. V shed 7 bases, J shed 1 base, and the junction held 6 bases outside the gene matches. The V gene's germline CDR1 is SGHTA and CDR2 FQGNSA. The CDR3 is made up of 14 amino acids.

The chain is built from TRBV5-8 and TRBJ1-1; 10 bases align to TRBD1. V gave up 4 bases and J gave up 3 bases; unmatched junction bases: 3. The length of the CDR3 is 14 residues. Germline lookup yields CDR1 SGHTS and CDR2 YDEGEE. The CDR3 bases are TGTGCCAGCAGCCGGGGACAGGGGTACACTGAAGCTTTCTTT. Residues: CASSRGQGYTEAFF. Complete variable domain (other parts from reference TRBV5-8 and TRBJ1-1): EAGVTQSPTHLIKTRGQQATLRCSPISGHTSVYWYQQALGLGLQFLLWYDEGEERNRGNFPPRFSGRQFPNYSSELNVNALELEDSALYLCASSRGQGYTEAFFGQGTRLTVV.